A single T cell receptor (beta chain) is shown here with its context. There are 16 residues in the CDR3. The V end was cut by 1 base, the J end by 5 bases, with 15 bases between. The germline gives CDR1 SGHNT, CDR2 YENEEA. Original methodology: Reference gene primer amplification yielded estimated nucleated cell counts. Using immunoSEQ multiplex PCR, the repertoire was profiled, and TCRdb retains in-frame clones only, with some absent. That table furnishes V, J and clone size, whereas the DNA furnished D and trimming. The sample yields fewer than 200,000 clones, 82% seen once. The data were obtained in a study of blood T cell repertoires in COVID-19. Study context: Sites across the United States, Italy and Spain contributed samples from acute and convalescent COVID-19. Sources were T cells, B-cell-depleted T cells, or PBMCs; the material itself was cDNA or gDNA.

The chain carries TRBV11-3 and TRBJ2-1, with D uncertain. The sequencing input was peripheral blood. This TCR derives from a woman between 70 and 85 years old with acute or convalescent COVID-19. CDR3 sequence: CASSLGLRAFDNEQFF. The CDR3 nucleotides read TGTGCCAGCAGCTTAGGCTTGAGAGCGTTCGACAATGAGCAGTTCTTC.